This T cell receptor beta chain derives from a study of blood T cells in healthy people across ages. The study, taken as a whole, reports: The unknown donor CMV status may have confounded expanded clonotype changes. A conclusive naive versus antigen-experienced comparison was prevented by the unsorted PBMCs. The long-lived group displayed more naive CD4+ cells, plus higher diversity, than the aged donors did.

A J-beta primer mix and a sample-barcoded 5' primer were used in a second PCR of about 7 to 12 cycles. A single record per CDR3 protein comes from TCRdb applying MiXCR to the 5' RACE reads. The sample includes about 770,000 distinct CDR3 sequences, around 42% of them seen just once. Regarding this clonotype: Its target is unknown.

Germline V lookup: CDR1 SEHNR, CDR2 FQNEAQ (reference sequence). Trimming stripped 5 bases from V and 2 bases from J, with 7 bases between. The CDR3 has 14 amino acids. The V gene is TRBV7-9, the J gene TRBJ2-6; D is unclear. The receptor comes from a man between 60 and 75 years old in good health. The sequencing input was blood. CDR3 loop: CASSRVAGANVLTF. CDR3 nucleotides: TGTGCCAGCAGCCGAGTTGCTGGGGCCAACGTCCTGACTTTC.